Reported below is one T cell receptor beta chain. This clone's antigen is unknown. Only one base separates this from a far larger clonotype, so it likely reflects a read error. This sample is drawn from a study of shared clonotypes between healthy human individuals (dated by TCRdb to the early 2020s). The study in broad terms: The cohort comprised a couple of women and three men aged 18 to 49 years. Blood TCR repertoires of 5 or 6 healthy adults were deeply sequenced to estimate repertoire size and the extent of clonotype sharing between individuals. To increase sequencing depth and limit assay-specific biases, TCR repertoire library preparation and sequencing were carried out by different laboratories using diverse techniques. Leukapheresis yielded between about 0.85 and 10 billion PBMCs per donor. Summary of the overall study and its limitations: Sampling was limited to blood, and TCR repertoires in tissue likely differ from TCR repertoires in blood. Pairwise subsampling led to the expectation that sequencing depth would affect the degree of clonotype sharing among donors. The genetic and exposure-history diversity represented was limited by the small number of donors.

The germline V gene gives CDR1 as LGHNA and CDR2 as YNFKEQ. The CDR3 runs 17 residues from the cysteine to the phenylalanine. CDR3 DNA is the only sequence kept; it has 51 bases, read in frame from the first base. V loses 4 bases at its end and J loses 4 bases; junction bases beyond the gene matches: 15. TCR CDR3 regions were amplified from genomic DNA by multiplex PCR using the deep immunoSEQ assay. Extracted genomic DNA from each cell subset was spread evenly across all wells of several immunoSEQ 96-well plates, with each plate serving as a replicate. For unsorted PBMC, approximately 290 ng of genomic DNA, equivalent to tens of thousands of T cell genomes, went into each replicate PCR. Ten immunoSEQ deep assay plates were used to sequence the unsorted PBMC genomic DNA. Purified libraries were measured with a Qubit 3.0 fluorometer, size-checked on a Bioanalyzer 2100, and measured again with the KAPA Library Quantification kit. Every immunoSEQ 96-well plate was sequenced on a dedicated single-read 150-cycle Illumina NextSeq 550 flow cell. The source study handled its data this way. Because the immunoSEQ output included only junctional sequences and no quality scores, the filtering could not be the same as the filtering used for full-length reads. To assign V/J genes and CDR3, sequences were annotated against IMGT germline references using PyIR, a Python wrapper for IgBLAST v1.9. Reads with weak V/J assignments (E-value above 1e-6), missing CDR3, stop codons, out-of-frame junctions, or ambiguous translated residues were removed. A V3J clonotype was defined by an identical inferred V gene, J gene, and CDR3 amino acid sequence. Percentage overlap between repertoires was computed as shared unique clonotypes divided by the size of the smaller repertoire. RTK rarefaction, the Chao1 estimator, and Recon v2.1 estimates of unobserved clonotypes were used to assess repertoire richness. TCRdb obtained this table from immuneACCESS and retained in-frame rearrangements with V and J assigned. These tables miss some clones; where compared with another copy, unresolved V genes account for less than half of the shortfall, and the remainder is unexplained. The V and J calls and clone size are taken from that table; D and trimming were inferred from the DNA. The sample records over 400,000 clones, more than 65% of which are singletons. The biggest ten clones account for approximately 11% of the sample.

The donors were healthy, HIV-negative adults who had no recently reported acute infections or vaccinations. Only Caucasian adults living in Nashville, Tennessee, USA were represented among the donors. In the unsorted samples, 90 million to 100 million PBMCs were counted, and genomic DNA was extracted using the QIAamp DNA Blood Mini kit. Blood was obtained by leukapheresis, after which PBMCs were separated by Ficoll-Histopaque density gradient centrifugation and cryopreserved in liquid nitrogen vapor phase. Sequenced input: PBMCs. The receptor comes from a woman aged 40 to 49 in good health. Some clones in this sample may be carry-over from other donors' samples. The V gene is TRBV4-2 and the J gene is TRBJ1-2, and TRBD1 aligns with 7 junction nucleotides. Here the CDR3 is given as CASSPGSGRGYGYGYTF. The sequenced DNA: TGTGCCAGCAGCCCAGGGTCGGGCAGGGGGTACGGCTATGGCTACACCTTC.